This T cell receptor (beta chain) was captured in a study of resident and recirculating memory T cells in vitiligo. Turning to the study itself: Epidermis came from shave biopsies of lesional and nonlesional sites, plus PBMCs. No cells were sorted; samples were homogenized just before genomic DNA extraction.

The assay was immunoSEQ multiplex PCR, and TCRdb's table has in-frame clones only and misses some. The profile shows about 76,000 clones, about 91% of them singletons. Patients had received no treatment within the previous three months. The CDR3 runs 14 residues. Germline lookup yields CDR1 MNHNS and CDR2 SASEGT. Trimming took 6 bases from V and 6 from J; bases not matched to a gene: 8. The chain employs TRBV6-1 and TRBJ1-2; TRBD1 aligns across 9 bases. This clonotype was sampled from a male donor with vitiligo. Material for sequencing was blood. Here the CDR3 reads CASRALDRGDGYTF. In DNA form, the CDR3 reads TGTGCCAGCAGGGCTTTGGACAGGGGAGATGGCTACACCTTC.